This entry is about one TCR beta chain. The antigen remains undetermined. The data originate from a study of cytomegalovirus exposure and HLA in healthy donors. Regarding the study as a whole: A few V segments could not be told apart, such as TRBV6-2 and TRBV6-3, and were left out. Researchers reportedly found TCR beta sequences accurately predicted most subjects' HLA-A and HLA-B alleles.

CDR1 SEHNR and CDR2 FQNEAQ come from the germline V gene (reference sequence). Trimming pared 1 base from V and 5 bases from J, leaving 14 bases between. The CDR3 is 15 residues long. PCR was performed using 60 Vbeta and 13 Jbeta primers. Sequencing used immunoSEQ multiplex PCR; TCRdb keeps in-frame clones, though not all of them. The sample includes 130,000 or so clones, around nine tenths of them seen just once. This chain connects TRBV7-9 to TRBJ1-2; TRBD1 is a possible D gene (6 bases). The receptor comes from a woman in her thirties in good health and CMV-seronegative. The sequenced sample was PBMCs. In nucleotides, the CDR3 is TGTGCCAGCAGCTTAGAATCGGGGGGCGCTTATGGCTACACCTTC. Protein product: CASSLESGGAYGYTF.